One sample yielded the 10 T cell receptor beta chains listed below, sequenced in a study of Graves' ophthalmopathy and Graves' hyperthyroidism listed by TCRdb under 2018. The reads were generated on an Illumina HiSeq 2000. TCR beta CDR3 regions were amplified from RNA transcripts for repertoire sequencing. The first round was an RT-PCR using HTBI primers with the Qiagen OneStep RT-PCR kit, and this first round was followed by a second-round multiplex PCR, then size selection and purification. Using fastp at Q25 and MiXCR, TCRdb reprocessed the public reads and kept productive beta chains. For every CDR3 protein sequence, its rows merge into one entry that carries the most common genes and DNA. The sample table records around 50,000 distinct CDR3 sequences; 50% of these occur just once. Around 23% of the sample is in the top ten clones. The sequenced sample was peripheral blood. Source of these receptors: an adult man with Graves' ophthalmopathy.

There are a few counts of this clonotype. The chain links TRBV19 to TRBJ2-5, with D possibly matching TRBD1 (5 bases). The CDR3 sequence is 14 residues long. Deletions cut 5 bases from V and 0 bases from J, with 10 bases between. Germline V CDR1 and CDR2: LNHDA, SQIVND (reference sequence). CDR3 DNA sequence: TGTGCCAGTAGTCTGACAGCCAACCAAGAGACCCAGTACTTC. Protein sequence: CASSLTANQETQYF.

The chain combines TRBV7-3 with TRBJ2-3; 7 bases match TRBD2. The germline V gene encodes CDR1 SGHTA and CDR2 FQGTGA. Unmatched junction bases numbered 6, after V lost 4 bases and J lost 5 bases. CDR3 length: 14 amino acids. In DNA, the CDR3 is TGTGCCAGCAGCTATTCATTAGCGGGAGATACGCAGTATTTT. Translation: CASSYSLAGDTQYF.

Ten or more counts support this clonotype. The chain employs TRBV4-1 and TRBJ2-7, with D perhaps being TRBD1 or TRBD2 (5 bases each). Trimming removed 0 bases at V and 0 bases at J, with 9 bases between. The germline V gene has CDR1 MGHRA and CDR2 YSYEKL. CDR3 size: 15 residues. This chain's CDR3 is CASSQEGVSSYEQYF. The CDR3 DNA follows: TGCGCCAGCAGCCAAGAGGGGGTTTCCTCCTACGAGCAGTACTTC.

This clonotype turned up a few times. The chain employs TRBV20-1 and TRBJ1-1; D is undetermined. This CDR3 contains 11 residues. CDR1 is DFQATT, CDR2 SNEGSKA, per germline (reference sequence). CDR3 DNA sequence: TGCAGGGGGAGGGTGAACACTGAAGCTTTCTTT. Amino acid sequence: CRGRVNTEAFF.

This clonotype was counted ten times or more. This CDR3 is CASAGQGGYEQYF. The CDR3 region has the DNA TGTGCCAGCGCCGGACAGGGAGGCTACGAGCAGTACTTC. This rearrangement joins TRBV9 to TRBJ2-7; 8 nucleotides match TRBD1. The germline CDR1 and CDR2 sequences are SGDLS and YYNGEE. V was clipped by 7 bases and J by 3 bases; unmatched bases: 6. CDR3 length: 13 amino acids.

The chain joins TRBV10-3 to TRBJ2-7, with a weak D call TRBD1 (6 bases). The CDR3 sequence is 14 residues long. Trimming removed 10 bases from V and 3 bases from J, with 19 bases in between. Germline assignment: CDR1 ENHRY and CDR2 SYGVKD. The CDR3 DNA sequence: TGTGCCAGCATGACAGGAGAAGGACACTACGAGCAGTACTTC. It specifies CASMTGEGHYEQYF.

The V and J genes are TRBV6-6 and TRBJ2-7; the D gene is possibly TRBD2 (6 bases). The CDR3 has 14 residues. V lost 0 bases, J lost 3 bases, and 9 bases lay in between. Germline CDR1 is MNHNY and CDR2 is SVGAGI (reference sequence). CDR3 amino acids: CASSYSSGHYEQYF. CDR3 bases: TGTGCCAGCAGTTACTCTAGCGGACACTACGAGCAGTACTTC.

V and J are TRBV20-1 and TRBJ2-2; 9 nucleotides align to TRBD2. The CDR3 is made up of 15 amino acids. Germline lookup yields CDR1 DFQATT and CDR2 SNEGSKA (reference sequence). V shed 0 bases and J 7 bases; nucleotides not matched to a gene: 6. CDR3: CSARDPSGNHGELFF. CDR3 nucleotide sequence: TGCAGTGCTAGAGATCCTAGCGGGAATCACGGGGAGCTGTTTTTT.

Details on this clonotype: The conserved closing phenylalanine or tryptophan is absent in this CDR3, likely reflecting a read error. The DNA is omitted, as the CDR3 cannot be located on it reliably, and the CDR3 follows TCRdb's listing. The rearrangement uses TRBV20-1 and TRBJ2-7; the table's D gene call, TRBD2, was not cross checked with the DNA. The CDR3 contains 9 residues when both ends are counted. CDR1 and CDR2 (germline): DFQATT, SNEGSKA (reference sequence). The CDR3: CSASAGLAG.

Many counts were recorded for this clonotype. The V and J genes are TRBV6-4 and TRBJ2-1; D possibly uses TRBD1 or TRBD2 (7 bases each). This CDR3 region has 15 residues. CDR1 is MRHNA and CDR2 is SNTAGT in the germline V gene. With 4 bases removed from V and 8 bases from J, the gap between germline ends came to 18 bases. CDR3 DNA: TGTGCCAGCAGTGCCATCAGGGGGGGCTGGGATGAGCAGTTCTTC. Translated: CASSAIRGGWDEQFF.